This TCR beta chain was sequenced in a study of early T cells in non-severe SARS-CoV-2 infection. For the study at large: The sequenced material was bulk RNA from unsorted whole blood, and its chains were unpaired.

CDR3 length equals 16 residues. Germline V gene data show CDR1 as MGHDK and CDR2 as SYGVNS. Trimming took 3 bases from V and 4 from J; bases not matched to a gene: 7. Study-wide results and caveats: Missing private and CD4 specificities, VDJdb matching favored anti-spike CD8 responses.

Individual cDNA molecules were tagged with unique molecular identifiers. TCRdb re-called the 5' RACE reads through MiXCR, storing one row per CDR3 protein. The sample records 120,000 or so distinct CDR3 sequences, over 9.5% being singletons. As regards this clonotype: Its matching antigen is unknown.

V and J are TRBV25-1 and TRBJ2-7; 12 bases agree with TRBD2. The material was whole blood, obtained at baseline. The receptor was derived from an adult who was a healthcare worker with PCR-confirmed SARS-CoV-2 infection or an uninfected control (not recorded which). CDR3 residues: CASSETSGGAKYEQYF. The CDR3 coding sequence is TGTGCCAGCAGTGAGACTAGCGGGGGAGCGAAATACGAGCAGTACTTC.